Listed below are T cell receptor beta chains from one sample, sequenced in a study of CD8 T cells in ankylosing spondylitis. TCRdb itself ran the 5' RACE reads through MiXCR, one entry per CDR3 protein. The data show 240,000 or so distinct CDR3 sequences, about 10% seen once. The sequencing sample was made of blood, either unsorted or a sorted T cell fraction (not recorded which). Receptors originate from a male donor with ankylosing spondylitis or in good health (not recorded which). Each CDR3 is given with its conserved first and last residue. Each record gives: clone size, J gene, CDR3 length, V gene, D gene, CDR3 protein, CDR3 DNA. D genes are given only for firm matches. Part of the rows lack a size; the others show once, few, many or a class for expanded clones.

many | TRBJ1-5 | 14 | TRBV12-3/TRBV12-4 | - | CASSLAVLGQPQHF | TGTGCCAGCAGTTTAGCGGTCCTGGGTCAGCCCCAGCATTTT
- | TRBJ1-5 | 16 | TRBV6-6 | - | CASSYSQRVGPQPQHF | TGTGCCAGCAGTTACTCGCAACGTGTGGGCCCTCAGCCCCAGCATTTT
many | TRBJ2-3 | 17 | TRBV6-1 | TRBD2 | CASSGGLAGGPTDTQYF | TGTGCCAGCAGTGGCGGACTAGCGGGAGGGCCGACAGATACGCAGTATTTT
- | TRBJ2-7 | 12 | TRBV12-3/TRBV12-4 | - | CASRPQAYEQYF | TGTGCCAGCAGGCCACAGGCCTACGAGCAGTACTTC
many | TRBJ2-1 | 15 | TRBV7-2 | TRBD2 | CASSLSGGHYNEQFF | TGTGCCAGCAGCTTGTCGGGAGGCCACTACAATGAGCAGTTCTTC
many | TRBJ2-1 | 16 | TRBV6-5 | TRBD2 | CASSLTGTTRYNEQFF | TGTGCCAGCAGTTTAACCGGGACTACTCGTTACAATGAGCAGTTCTTC
many | TRBJ1-1 | 11 | TRBV29-1 | - | CSVASNTEAFF | TGCAGCGTTGCATCCAACACTGAAGCTTTCTTT
many | TRBJ2-1 | 14 | TRBV20-1 | TRBD2 | CSVLRLAATNEQFF | TGCAGTGTCCTAAGACTAGCGGCCACCAATGAGCAGTTCTTC
- | TRBJ2-3 | 18 | TRBV11-1 | TRBD2 | CASSATNRRLAKTDTQYF | TGTGCCAGCAGCGCAACCAACCGAAGACTAGCGAAGACAGATACGCAGTATTTT
- | TRBJ2-1 | 18 | TRBV20-1 | TRBD2 | CSAGRPGLAGFLEVEQFF | TGCAGTGCTGGGAGACCGGGACTAGCGGGCTTTTTGGAGGTTGAGCAGTTCTTC
many | TRBJ2-1 | 12 | TRBV20-1 | - | CSAREASYEQFF | TGCAGTGCTAGAGAGGCTAGCTATGAGCAGTTCTTC
- | TRBJ2-1 | 13 | TRBV12-3/TRBV12-4 | TRBD2 | CASSIAGRGEQFF | TGTGCCAGCAGCATAGCGGGAAGGGGTGAGCAGTTCTTC
- | TRBJ2-1 | 17 | TRBV5-1 | - | CASSLVQGAGVYNEQFF | TGCGCCAGCAGCTTGGTCCAGGGGGCGGGAGTGTACAATGAGCAGTTCTTC
many | TRBJ2-1 | 15 | TRBV7-2 | TRBD2 | CASSFTLGLVNEQFF | TGTGCCAGCAGCTTTACCCTGGGACTAGTCAATGAGCAGTTCTTC
many | TRBJ1-2 | 14 | TRBV12-3/TRBV12-4 | - | CASSELTENYGYTF | TGTGCCAGCAGTGAGTTGACGGAGAACTATGGCTACACCTTC
- | TRBJ1-1 | 14 | TRBV2 | - | CASSEYRRNTEAFF | TGTGCCAGCAGTGAATATCGCAGGAACACTGAAGCTTTCTTT
few | TRBJ2-2 | 17 | TRBV25-1 | TRBD2 | CASSEFSAGGGTGELFF | TGTGCCAGCAGTGAATTTTCGGCGGGAGGGGGGACCGGGGAGCTGTTTTTT
many | TRBJ1-2 | 14 | TRBV4-2 | - | CASSQDIAGYGYTF | TGTGCCAGCAGCCAAGATATTGCAGGGTATGGCTACACCTTC
many | TRBJ2-5 | 15 | TRBV20-1 | - | CSARHREGAQETQYF | TGCAGTGCTAGACACAGGGAAGGGGCCCAAGAGACCCAGTACTTC
- | TRBJ1-2 | 14 | TRBV7-2 | - | CASSRRGRYSGYTF | TGTGCCAGCAGCCGCCGGGGGCGTTACTCTGGCTACACCTTC
many | TRBJ1-1 | 13 | TRBV12-3/TRBV12-4 | TRBD1 | CASSLAEGAMAFF | TGTGCCAGCAGTTTAGCGGAGGGGGCTATGGCTTTCTTT
- | TRBJ2-7 | 14 | TRBV25-1 | TRBD1 | CASSQDRSSYEQYF | TGTGCCAGCAGTCAGGACAGGTCTTCCTACGAGCAGTACTTC
few | TRBJ1-2 | 15 | TRBV5-1 | TRBD1 | CASSLVGRGQGGYTF | TGCGCCAGCAGCTTGGTTGGCAGGGGACAGGGTGGCTACACCTTC
many | TRBJ2-2 | 17 | TRBV28 | - | CASSFDSEDANTGELFF | TGTGCCAGCAGTTTCGACAGTGAGGACGCGAACACCGGGGAGCTGTTTTTT
many | TRBJ2-3 | 15 | TRBV20-1 | TRBD2 | CSACFRTSGGDTQYF | TGCAGTGCCTGTTTTAGGACTAGCGGAGGAGATACGCAGTATTTT
- | TRBJ2-7 | 14 | TRBV20-1 | - | CSARGTLSSYEQYF | TGCAGTGCCCGAGGGACGCTGAGCTCCTACGAGCAGTACTTC
- | TRBJ2-3 | 14 | TRBV10-3 | TRBD2 | CATREAGVADTQYF | TGTGCCACCCGGGAAGCGGGGGTCGCAGATACGCAGTATTTT
- | TRBJ2-7 | 12 | TRBV29-1 | - | CSASLGSYEQYF | TGCAGCGCTAGCCTGGGCTCCTACGAGCAGTACTTC
many | TRBJ2-5 | 19 | TRBV29-1 | TRBD2 | CSVEGTSIGGGFAGETQYF | TGCAGCGTTGAAGGGACCTCCATTGGCGGGGGTTTTGCTGGGGAGACCCAGTACTTC
many | TRBJ1-5 | 14 | TRBV9 | - | CASSVDGSDQPQHF | TGTGCCAGCAGCGTAGACGGTAGCGATCAGCCCCAGCATTTT
- | TRBJ2-5 | 11 | TRBV20-1 | - | CSASRQETQYF | TGCAGTGCTAGCCGACAAGAGACCCAGTACTTC
- | TRBJ2-7 | 16 | TRBV6-1 | TRBD2 | CASSFATSGMSYEQYF | TGTGCCAGCAGCTTCGCTACTAGCGGGATGTCCTACGAGCAGTACTTC
- | TRBJ2-5 | 16 | TRBV5-1 | TRBD2 | CASSFFAGGHQETQYF | TGCGCCAGCAGCTTCTTCGCGGGGGGGCACCAAGAGACCCAGTACTTC
many | TRBJ2-1 | 15 | TRBV10-3 | TRBD2 | CAITTGGGRLDEQFF | TGTGCCATCACTACCGGCGGCGGGAGGCTTGATGAGCAGTTCTTC
- | TRBJ1-2 | 18 | TRBV4-1 | - | CASSQDMGQRPEFYGYTF | TGCGCCAGCAGCCAAGACATGGGCCAGCGCCCGGAGTTCTATGGCTACACCTTC
- | TRBJ2-1 | 18 | TRBV11-1 | - | CASSSLGAGLSSYNEQFF | TGTGCCAGCAGCTCCCTAGGGGCGGGTCTGAGCTCCTACAATGAGCAGTTCTTC
few | TRBJ2-3 | 16 | TRBV18 | TRBD2 | CASSPGTSGRTDTQYF | TGTGCCAGCTCACCTGGGACTAGCGGGAGGACAGATACGCAGTATTTT
- | TRBJ2-1 | 14 | TRBV9 | - | CASSRGGGPNEQFF | TGTGCCAGCAGCAGAGGAGGGGGGCCCAATGAGCAGTTCTTC
many | TRBJ2-1 | 15 | TRBV5-1 | TRBD2 | CASSLQRGGNVEQFF | TGCGCCAGCAGCCTTCAGCGGGGGGGCAATGTTGAGCAGTTCTTC
many | TRBJ2-5 | 16 | TRBV9 | TRBD2 | CASSEPTSGIEETQYF | TGTGCCAGCAGCGAGCCGACTAGCGGGATTGAAGAGACCCAGTACTTC
few | TRBJ2-2 | 13 | TRBV29-1 | - | CSVGTANTGELFF | TGCAGCGTTGGGACAGCGAACACCGGGGAGCTGTTTTTT
many | TRBJ2-7 | 13 | TRBV20-1 | TRBD2 | CSAPGGDRGEQYF | TGCAGTGCTCCCGGGGGGGACCGAGGCGAGCAGTACTTC
many | TRBJ2-5 | 16 | TRBV6-1 | TRBD2 | CASSEVYGDYPVTQYF | TGTGCCAGCAGTGAAGTTTATGGGGACTATCCGGTGACCCAGTACTTC
many | TRBJ2-3 | 16 | TRBV9 | TRBD2 | CASSVWLAGTADTQYF | TGTGCCAGCAGCGTATGGCTAGCGGGGACGGCAGATACGCAGTATTTT
many | TRBJ2-1 | 16 | TRBV5-1 | - | CASSLGRGSSYNEQFF | TGCGCCAGCAGCTTGGGCAGGGGAAGCTCCTACAATGAGCAGTTCTTC
- | TRBJ2-2 | 21 | TRBV4-2 | TRBD2 | CASSQDRKVERGAANTGELFF | TGTGCCAGCAGCCAAGATCGGAAGGTGGAGCGGGGGGCCGCGAACACCGGGGAGCTGTTTTTT
many | TRBJ1-5 | 13 | TRBV29-1 | TRBD1 | CSAKGQINQPQHF | TGCAGCGCCAAGGGACAGATCAATCAGCCCCAGCATTTT
many | TRBJ1-1 | 15 | TRBV4-1 | - | CASSGGGGRGTEAFF | TGCGCCAGCAGCGGGGGCGGGGGACGGGGCACTGAAGCTTTCTTT
few | TRBJ2-1 | 14 | TRBV11-2 | - | CASSLPSVYNEQFF | TGTGCCAGCAGCTTACCTAGCGTTTACAATGAGCAGTTCTTC
many | TRBJ2-3 | 14 | TRBV10-2 | - | CASSEGPSGDTQYF | TGCGCCAGCAGTGAGGGACCTTCGGGAGATACGCAGTATTTT
- | TRBJ1-5 | 13 | TRBV29-1 | - | CSVEETANQPQHF | TGCAGCGTTGAGGAGACCGCGAATCAGCCCCAGCATTTT
- | TRBJ2-1 | 15 | TRBV6-5 | - | CASSYATQGVAEQFF | TGTGCCAGCAGTTACGCGACTCAGGGAGTGGCTGAGCAGTTCTTC
many | TRBJ2-3 | 16 | TRBV9 | - | CASSVGRNSPTDTQYF | TGTGCCAGCAGCGTAGGTAGAAACAGTCCCACAGATACGCAGTATTTT
- | TRBJ2-2 | 15 | TRBV6-1 | TRBD2 | CASTPLAQNTGELFF | TGTGCCTCAACTCCACTAGCGCAAAACACCGGGGAGCTGTTTTTT
many | TRBJ2-1 | 16 | TRBV15 | TRBD1 | CATSRDITQGANEQFF | TGTGCCACCAGCAGAGATATTACGCAGGGGGCTAATGAGCAGTTCTTC